The entry that follows covers one T cell receptor beta chain sequence. Its recognized antigen is unknown. No base quality values were provided; no much bigger clone lies one nucleotide off. The collaborating institutions used their own protocols to collect whole blood in K2EDTA tubes. For TCRbeta analysis, collaborator samples were shipped as frozen whole blood, as isolated PBMCs, or as DNA extracted from either sample type. TCRbeta CDR3 regions were amplified from genomic DNA by means of the immunoSEQ Assay, a bias-controlled multiplex PCR. As for the original processing: The number of nucleated cells in each sample was estimated from the amplification of reference gene primers within the assay. Sequence reads were collapsed and filtered to measure the absolute abundance of every unique TCRbeta CDR3 rearrangement. For each sample, productive Simpson clonality was calculated as the square root of Simpson's diversity index across productive rearrangements. Drawn from immuneACCESS, this table holds only the in-frame rearrangements with V and J called that TCRdb kept. Clones are partly lost; checked studies trace under half to an unresolved V gene and leave the rest unexplained. The DNA was the basis for D and trimming; V, J and clone size are from that table. In all, the sample holds 55,000 to 75,000 clones, and just over 85% of those were seen once. The ten largest clones capture approximately 3% of the sample.

The cysteine opens and the phenylalanine closes a CDR3 of 16 amino acids. The DNA shown is the 48-base CDR3, in frame from base 1. Per the germline V gene (reference sequence), MNHEY is the CDR1 and SMNVEV is the CDR2. Trimming removed 4 bases from V and 8 bases from J; the gene matches leave 7 bases unexplained. The sample originates from a study of blood T cell repertoires in COVID-19 (dated by TCRdb to 2020 to 2022). Study-level background: Samples covering the acute and convalescent phases of COVID-19 were provided by collaborators in the United States, Italy and Spain. The dataset comprised deeply sampled blood TCRbeta repertoires from subjects exposed to, actively infected with, or recovered from COVID-19. Where available, HLA class I and class II types were taken from metadata supplied by the sample provider and were not determined by assay-based typing. The repertoires were released in a freely available public database intended as a resource for research on the immune response to SARS-CoV-2. Samples came from the ongoing ImmuneRACE study (first 160 participants) plus 1,254 subjects from 6 global collaborators. The prospective study material was composed of cDNA or gDNA derived from T cells, B-cell-depleted T cells, or PBMCs. Nearly every sample came with metadata listing a de-identified subject ID, COVID-19 status, age in years and sex.

Study-wide conclusions, independent of this receptor: The quantity of clinical and demographic metadata differed by source and by participant and was supplied without curation.

Sequencing used peripheral blood. This receptor was taken from a man between 50 and 59 years old with active COVID-19. The chain links TRBV27 with TRBJ2-2; the central 13 bases match TRBD2. The CDR3 in this case is CASSSQLAGGPGELFF. Read as DNA, the sequence is TGTGCCAGCAGTTCGCAACTAGCGGGAGGGCCAGGGGAGCTGTTTTTT.